The 28 T cell receptor beta chains in this list originate from one sample, sequenced in a study of blood T cell repertoires in COVID-19. Repertoires were generated with immunoSEQ multiplex PCR, while TCRdb's copy carries only in-frame clones and drops some. The sample lists roughly 34,000 clones, roughly nine tenths seen once, with over 20% in the top ten. Sequencing was carried out using peripheral blood. These receptors all come from a woman older than 75 with active or convalescent COVID-19.

This clone is a singleton in its sample. The CDR3: CASGGGETQYF. DNA for the CDR3: TGTGCCAGCGGGGGAGGAGAGACCCAGTACTTC. The genes are TRBV2 and TRBJ2-5; D is perhaps TRBD2 (6 bases). Deletions cut 8 bases from V and 4 bases from J, with 8 bases between. The CDR3 extends over 11 amino acids. CDR1 SNHLY and CDR2 FYNNEI come from the germline V gene.

The count of this clone is one. The V gene is TRBV7-2, the J gene TRBJ2-3; 9 bases line up with TRBD2. The CDR3 runs to 19 residues. CDR1 is SGHTA and CDR2 is FQGNSA in the germline V gene. J lost 5 bases, V lost 1 base, and 16 bases had no gene match. The CDR3 DNA follows: TGTGCCAGCAGCTTAGGGCGAGCGGGGGGACGGGGGGCTCAAGATACGCAGTATTTT. The encoded protein is CASSLGRAGGRGAQDTQYF.

The rearrangement uses TRBV11-2 and TRBJ1-1, with 8 bases fitting TRBD1. The CDR3 loop spans 14 amino acids. With 6 bases clipped from V and 3 bases from J, the junction kept 6 bases outside the gene matches. Germline loops: CDR1 SGHAT, CDR2 FQNNGV. The CDR3 bases are TGTGCCAGCAGGCCACAGGGGGTCGACACTGAAGCTTTCTTT. It is translated as CASRPQGVDTEAFF.

The chain carries TRBV10-2 and TRBJ1-3; D ambiguous. The CDR3 runs 12 residues. The V end lost 10 bases, the J end lost 7 bases, and 14 bases lay between the germline ends. Germline V lookup: CDR1 WSHSY, CDR2 SAAADI. CDR3 DNA: TGCGCCACGGGGTCACGAAGTAACACCATATATTTT. It codes for CATGSRSNTIYF.

The rearrangement joins TRBV19 to TRBJ2-6; possible D gene TRBD1, 5 bases. V gave up 7 bases and J gave up 1 base, with 17 bases separating them. The CDR3 is 17 amino acids. CDR1 and CDR2 (germline): LNHDA, SQIVND (reference sequence). CDR3 nucleotide sequence: TGTGCCAGTAAGTTGGGGCAGCTGAATTCTGGGGCCAACGTCCTGACTTTC. Amino acid sequence: CASKLGQLNSGANVLTF.

The rearrangement links TRBV7-8 to TRBJ2-2; tentatively, D is TRBD2 (5 bases). Germline V gene lookup returns CDR1 SGHVS and CDR2 FQNEAQ. Trimming pared 11 bases from V and 0 bases from J, leaving 19 bases between. The CDR3 loop spans 16 amino acids. CDR3 sequence: CASKRERGTNTGELFF. CDR3 nucleotide sequence: TGTGCCTCCAAGAGGGAACGGGGAACGAACACCGGGGAGCTGTTTTTT.

The chain carries TRBV9 and TRBJ2-5; maybe TRBD2 (5 bases). This CDR3 comprises 14 residues. V lost 1 base and J 7 bases, leaving 14 bases between the germline ends. CDR1 is SGDLS and CDR2 is YYNGEE in the germline V gene. The CDR3 region has the DNA TGTGCCAGCAGCGTATTGATGGGCGCGGGGACCCAGTACTTC. Translated, it gives CASSVLMGAGTQYF.

The rearrangement links TRBV9 to TRBJ2-7; possibly TRBD2 for D (6 bases). Trimming stripped 0 bases from V and 1 base from J, with 11 bases between. This CDR3 has 15 amino acids. CDR1 is SGDLS and CDR2 is YYNGEE in the germline V gene. The CDR3 region has the DNA TGTGCCAGCAGCGTAGCTTGGGGGACTTCCTACGAGCAGTACTTC. Translated, it gives CASSVAWGTSYEQYF.

The chain combines TRBV11-2 with TRBJ2-3, with 7 bases aligning to TRBD2. Trimming removed 5 bases from V and 0 bases from J; junction bases left unmatched: 5. CDR1 SGHAT and CDR2 FQNNGV come from the germline V gene. This CDR3 spans 15 amino acids. The CDR3 DNA reads TGTGCCAGCAGCCCTCTAGCGGTAAGCACAGATACGCAGTATTTT. This sequence encodes CASSPLAVSTDTQYF.

The V call is TRBV3-1 (or the pseudogene TRBV3-2), the J call TRBJ2-5; TRBD2 matches 9 bases. CDR3 length equals 17 residues. V was pared by 1 base and J by 5 bases, with 11 bases of the junction left unmatched. Germline V gene sequence: CDR1 LGHDT, CDR2 YNNKEL (reference sequence). The CDR3 reads CASSQGGGLANGETQYF. CDR3 nucleotide sequence: TGTGCCAGCAGCCAAGGCGGGGGACTAGCTAATGGGGAGACCCAGTACTTC.

The chain carries TRBV9 and TRBJ2-1, with D possibly TRBD2 on 6 matching bases. CDR1 is SGDLS, CDR2 YYNGEE, per germline. The ends were cut back, 0 bases at V and 10 bases at J, with 20 bases in the middle. The CDR3 has 16 residues. The CDR3 nucleotides are TGTGCCAGCAGCGTAGGCTCTGGGGGTAGCGGAGCGGAGCAGTTCTTC. Residues: CASSVGSGGSGAEQFF.

This chain uses TRBV2 with TRBJ2-2; weak D call: TRBD2 (6 bases). This CDR3 has 16 residues. Trimming removed 4 bases from V and 5 bases from J, with 17 bases in between. Looked up from germline, CDR1 is SNHLY and CDR2 is FYNNEI. CDR3 sequence reads: CASSGRGPGGTGELFF. The CDR3 region has the DNA TGTGCCAGCAGTGGTAGAGGACCCGGAGGGACCGGGGAGCTGTTTTTT.

The rearrangement joins TRBV5-1 to TRBJ2-7; maybe TRBD1 (6 bases). This CDR3 is 13 amino acids long. The germline V gene has CDR1 SGHRS and CDR2 YFSETQ. V was cut by 6 bases and J by 4 bases, with 14 bases left in between. The CDR3 sequence is CASTPTGLYEQYF. In DNA form, the CDR3 reads TGCGCCAGCACTCCGACAGGACTGTACGAGCAGTACTTC.

This clone has only a few counts. The genes are TRBV6-1 and TRBJ2-7, with 7 positions matching TRBD1. The V segment lost 2 bases and the J segment 5 bases; nucleotides outside the gene matches: 9. The CDR3 has 15 residues. Per germline, CDR1 MNHNS and CDR2 SASEGT. CDR3 protein: CASSESTGVLNEQYF. The DNA for the CDR3 is TGTGCCAGCAGTGAAAGTACAGGGGTGTTGAACGAGCAGTACTTC.

J is TRBJ2-7 and V is TRBV6-5; 9 bases are shared with TRBD1. The ends lost 7 bases at V and 6 bases at J; junction bases unmatched: 13. From germline, CDR1 is MNHEY and CDR2 SVGAGI. The CDR3 extends over 15 amino acids. CDR3 region: CASTYTTGGIFEQYF. DNA of the CDR3: TGTGCCAGCACCTATACGACAGGGGGTATCTTCGAGCAGTACTTC.

The chain uses TRBV12-3 or TRBV12-4 and TRBJ1-1, with a tentative D call TRBD1 (5 bases). The CDR3 contains 13 residues. Deletions cut 3 bases from V and 1 base from J, with 6 bases between. The CDR3 DNA reads TGTGCCAGCAGTTTCCAGGGGAACACTGAAGCTTTCTTT. Its translation: CASSFQGNTEAFF.

V usage is TRBV12-3 or TRBV12-4 and J usage is TRBJ1-2; D gene ambiguous. The CDR3 is made up of 13 amino acids. Deletions cut 5 bases from V and 0 bases from J, with 7 bases between. The CDR3 DNA follows: TGTGCCAGCAGTCCTCGGTCTAACTATGGCTACACCTTC. This codes for CASSPRSNYGYTF.

V usage is TRBV10-1 and J usage is TRBJ2-7; 8 positions match TRBD1. This CDR3 spans 13 amino acids. V shed 5 bases and J 7 bases; nucleotides not matched to a gene: 7. Germline CDR1 reads WNHNN; CDR2 reads SYGVQD (reference sequence). The CDR3 nucleotides are TGCGCCAGCAGTAGCACCCGGGACAGGGAGCAGTACTTC. Its translation: CASSSTRDREQYF.

This chain links TRBV6-5 with TRBJ2-5, with 8 bases aligning to TRBD1. The CDR3 contains 15 residues. The V and J ends lost 6 bases and 4 bases, in that order; junction bases with no gene match: 10. Germline CDR1 and CDR2: MNHEY and SVGAGI. The CDR3, as DNA: TGTGCCAGCAGATCTGACAGGGGAGCGGGAGAGACCCAGTACTTC. This codes for CASRSDRGAGETQYF.

The chain combines TRBV30 with TRBJ2-2; D is unclear. Germline CDR1 GTSNPN, CDR2 SVGIG (reference sequence). Trimming left V 0 bases short and J 6 bases short, with 14 bases between. CDR3 length: 15 residues. CDR3 DNA sequence: TGTGCCTGGAGTGTGGTGCCACTCGGTTCCGGGGAGCTGTTTTTT. This sequence encodes CAWSVVPLGSGELFF. The variable domain in full, with the rest retrieved from reference TRBV30 and TRBJ2-2, is SQTIHQWPATLVQPVGSPLSLECTVEGTSNPNLYWYRQAAGRGLQLLFYSVGIGQISSEVPQNLSASRPQDRQFILSSKKLLLSDSGFYLCAWSVVPLGSGELFFGEGSRLTVL.

The chain is built from TRBV19 and TRBJ1-2; TRBD1 agrees at 9 bases. This CDR3 region has 16 residues. The V and J ends lost 9 bases and 7 bases, in that order; junction bases with no gene match: 18. CDR1 and CDR2 from the germline V gene are LNHDA and SQIVND (reference sequence). The DNA of the CDR3 is TGTGCCAGCGCGGAGGGACAGGGTTTGTTAGGGGGTGGCTACACCTTC. Amino acid sequence: CASAEGQGLLGGGYTF.

V gene TRBV3-1 (or the pseudogene TRBV3-2) combines with J gene TRBJ2-5; no reliable D call. V lost 0 bases and J lost 5, with 10 bases in between. CDR1 and CDR2 from the germline V gene are LGHDT and YNNKEL (reference sequence). The CDR3 spans 14 residues. CDR3 DNA: TGTGCCAGCAGCCAAGACGGTAGCCGGGAGACCCAGTACTTC. Protein sequence: CASSQDGSRETQYF.

The rearrangement uses TRBV28 and TRBJ1-1, with D possibly matching TRBD1 (5 bases). The germline V and J ends were trimmed by 3 bases and 4 bases, with 12 bases remaining between them. Germline loops: CDR1 MDHEN, CDR2 SYDVKM. This CDR3 is 14 amino acids long. The DNA of the CDR3 is TGTGCCAGCAGTTTGGGCAGGGCATCCACTGAAGCTTTCTTT. Amino acid sequence: CASSLGRASTEAFF. The full variable domain, rest sourced from reference TRBV28 and TRBJ1-1, is DVKVTQSSRYLVKRTGEKVFLECVQDMDHENMFWYRQDPGLGLRLIYFSYDVKMKEKGDIPEGYSVSREKKERFSLILESASTNQTSMYLCASSLGRASTEAFFGQGTRLTVV.

V gene TRBV29-1 combines with J gene TRBJ1-2, with a possible D match to TRBD1 (6 bases). V gave up 6 bases and J gave up 4 bases, with 15 bases separating them. The CDR3 is 13 residues long. Germline values: CDR1 SQVTM, CDR2 ANQGSEA. The CDR3 region has the DNA TGCAGCGTAGCACAGGGTACGGGCTATGGCTACACCTTC. As protein: CSVAQGTGYGYTF.

The chain joins TRBV12-5 to TRBJ2-3; TRBD2 is a possible D gene (5 bases). The V gene's germline CDR1 is LGHNT and CDR2 FRNRAP. The CDR3 has 12 amino acids. The V end was cut by 5 bases, the J end by 8 bases, with 11 bases between. For the CDR3, the DNA is TGTGCTAGTGGTCCAAACGGGGTTACGCAGTATTTT. Protein product: CASGPNGVTQYF.

J is TRBJ2-7 and V is TRBV21-1; TRBD2 reflects the table's D call only, with no check against the DNA. TRBV21-1 is listed as a pseudogene. The CDR3 sequence is 13 residues long. CDR3 sequence: CASSLTWTYEQYF. CDR3 nucleotide sequence: TGTGCCAGCAGCCTTACGTGGACTTACGAGCAGTACTTC.

V gene TRBV3-1 (or the pseudogene TRBV3-2) combines with J gene TRBJ1-2; 9 bases fit TRBD1. This CDR3 is 13 amino acids long. CDR1 and CDR2 (germline): LGHDT, YNNKEL (reference sequence). V lost 4 bases and J lost 7; bases outside the gene matches: 4. The CDR3 region is CASSPRQGGGYTF. CDR3 sequence (DNA): TGTGCCAGCAGCCCCCGACAGGGGGGTGGCTACACCTTC.

In nucleotides, the CDR3 is TGTGCCAGCACCTTGGACAGTTTGAACACTGAAGCTTTCTTT. Residues: CASTLDSLNTEAFF. The V call is TRBV6-5, the J call TRBJ1-1; a possible D gene is TRBD1 (6 bases). The CDR3 spans 14 residues. From germline, CDR1 is MNHEY and CDR2 SVGAGI. V dropped 7 bases and J dropped 0 bases, with 12 bases sitting between them.